Shown below are 21 T cell receptor beta chains from a single sample sequenced in a study of early T cells in non-severe SARS-CoV-2 infection. One entry per CDR3 protein results from TCRdb running MiXCR on the 5' RACE reads. In the table there are some 30,000 distinct CDR3 sequences, approximately 7% of which are singletons. Sequencing was carried out using whole blood. The receptors stem from an adult who was a healthcare worker with PCR-confirmed SARS-CoV-2 infection or an uninfected control (not recorded which).

This clonotype was observed many times. The chain carries TRBV24-1 and TRBJ2-7, with 7 bases aligning to TRBD2. CDR1 is KGHDR and CDR2 is SFDVKD in the germline V gene. Germline trimming cut 7 bases from V and 4 bases from J; bases unmatched to any gene: 9. This CDR3 region has 14 residues. The CDR3 nucleotides read TGTGCCACCAGGGACTCACGAGCGGGGTACGAGCAGTACTTC. The encoded protein is CATRDSRAGYEQYF.

Comments on this clonotype: This may be a read error: a much more frequent sequence differs by one nucleotide. The genes are TRBV27 and TRBJ2-6; D uncertain. V gave up 5 bases and J gave up 0 bases, with 2 bases separating them. The germline CDR1 and CDR2 sequences are MNHEY and SMNVEV (reference sequence). There are 13 residues in the CDR3. This CDR3 reads CASSVSGANVLTF. The CDR3 DNA reads as TGTGCCAGCAGTGTCTCTGGGGCCAACGTCCTGACTTTC.

This clonotype was observed at least ten times. The rearrangement links TRBV10-3 to TRBJ1-2; possibly TRBD1 for D (5 bases). Germline V gene lookup returns CDR1 ENHRY and CDR2 SYGVKD. The CDR3 length is 14 residues. Trimming removed 4 bases at V and 1 base at J, with 10 bases between. The CDR3 loop is CAISGGGLNYGYTF. In DNA form, the CDR3 reads TGTGCCATCAGTGGGGGCGGACTTAACTATGGCTACACCTTC.

This sequence joins TRBV28 and TRBJ2-7; possible D gene TRBD2, 5 bases. Germline CDR1 MDHEN, CDR2 SYDVKM. V lost 5 bases, J lost 5 bases, and 16 bases lay in between. CDR3 size: 14 residues. The CDR3 region is CASSLLTGKNEQYF. CDR3 DNA: TGTGCCAGCAGTCTCCTGACGGGGAAGAACGAGCAGTACTTC.

In its sample, this clonotype was seen many times. The genes are TRBV7-8 and TRBJ2-1; no firm D call. The germline V gene has CDR1 SGHVS and CDR2 FQNEAQ. The CDR3 loop spans 13 amino acids. V lost 5 bases, J lost 8 bases, and 13 bases lay in between. The CDR3 nucleotides are TGTGCCAGCAGCCCCCCACGGCGCGATGAGCAGTTCTTC. It is translated as CASSPPRRDEQFF.

This clonotype was found a few times. The rearrangement joins TRBV6-5 to TRBJ2-7; possible D gene TRBD1, 6 bases. V lost 2 bases, J lost 4 bases, and 15 bases lay in between. CDR3 length: 15 amino acids. Germline-derived CDR1 and CDR2 are MNHEY and SVGAGI. The CDR3 bases are TGTGCCAGCAGTTACAGACGGGACAATATATACGAGCAGTACTTC. Protein: CASSYRRDNIYEQYF.

This clonotype was observed at least ten times. The chain joins TRBV6-6 to TRBJ1-3; no clear D. CDR3 length: 17 residues. Germline values: CDR1 MNHNY, CDR2 SVGAGI (reference sequence). Trimming shortened V by 5 bases and J by 0 bases, and 17 bases separated the two germline ends. The CDR3 sequence: CASSLSGLSSSGNTIYF. CDR3 nucleotides: TGTGCCAGCAGTCTAAGCGGACTCTCAAGCTCTGGAAACACCATATATTTT.

The J gene is TRBJ2-2, the V gene TRBV29-1, with D uncertain. Germline loops: CDR1 SQVTM, CDR2 ANQGSEA. The CDR3 sequence is 11 residues long. Trimming pared 3 bases from V and 6 bases from J, leaving 5 bases between. For the CDR3, the DNA is TGCAGCGTTGATCTCTCCGGGGAGCTGTTTTTT. Its protein product is CSVDLSGELFF.

To note about this clonotype: A much larger clone differs from this one at a single base, so this may be a read error. The rearrangement joins TRBV27 to TRBJ1-4, with D maybe TRBD1 (5 bases). The germline CDR1 and CDR2 sequences are MNHEY and SMNVEV (reference sequence). The CDR3 sequence is 19 residues long. The CDR3: CVSSLRVRDRYATNEKLFF. CDR3 DNA: TGTGTCAGCAGTTTACGAGTGCGGGACCGATACGCAACTAATGAAAAACTGTTTTTT.

This clonotype was detected ten times or more. CDR3 in amino acids: CASRRDRVYNSPLHF. CDR3 in DNA: TGTGCCAGCCGAAGGGACAGGGTCTATAATTCACCCCTCCACTTT. The chain joins TRBV7-2 to TRBJ1-6, with 9 bases identical to TRBD1. Per germline, CDR1 SGHTA and CDR2 FQGNSA. The CDR3 is 15 residues long. V lost 8 bases to trimming and J lost 3 bases; unmatched junction nucleotides: 5.

This clonotype was counted at least ten times. The chain recombines TRBV18 with TRBJ2-3; perhaps TRBD2 as D (5 bases). Looked up from germline, CDR1 is KGHSH and CDR2 is LQKENI. The CDR3 is 16 residues long. Trimming shortened V by 6 bases and J by 5 bases, and 21 bases separated the two germline ends. The CDR3 nucleotides are TGTGCCAGCTCGCCAAGCGATCGGGGTAGAGGAGATACGCAGTATTTT. Translation: CASSPSDRGRGDTQYF.

This clonotype came up a few times. This chain joins TRBV24-1 and TRBJ2-2; 8 bases align to TRBD1. The CDR3 is 15 residues long. Germline CDR1 is KGHDR and CDR2 is SFDVKD. V lost 3 bases, J lost 3 bases, and 2 bases stayed unmatched. The CDR3 here is CATSDQGADTGELFF. CDR3 bases: TGTGCCACCAGTGATCAGGGGGCGGACACCGGGGAGCTGTTTTTT.

This chain joins TRBV18 and TRBJ2-1, with TRBD1 matching over 12 bases. The CDR3 is 17 amino acids. Germline V CDR1 and CDR2: KGHSH, LQKENI. V shed 2 bases, J shed 6 bases, and the junction held 8 bases outside the gene matches. DNA of the CDR3: TGTGCCAGCTCACCATGGCGGGGACAGGGGGCGATCAATGAGCAGTTCTTC. Its translation is CASSPWRGQGAINEQFF.

The rearrangement joins TRBV18 to TRBJ2-3; TRBD2 matches 7 bases. This CDR3 region has 14 residues. With V trimmed by 3 bases and J by 3 bases, 3 bases remained unmatched. CDR1 KGHSH and CDR2 LQKENI come from the germline V gene. The CDR3, as DNA: TGTGCCAGCTCACCGCCTAGCGGTACAGATACGCAGTATTTT. It encodes CASSPPSGTDTQYF.

This clonotype appeared a few times. The J gene is TRBJ1-2, the V gene TRBV12-3 or TRBV12-4; TRBD1 matches at 7 bases. J gave up 1 base and V 10 bases, and 9 bases lay outside the gene matches. CDR3 length: 14 amino acids. The CDR3 DNA reads as TGTGCCATTCGTACAGGGGATGGTAACTATGGCTACACCTTC. It specifies CAIRTGDGNYGYTF.

This clonotype has ten or more counts. The rearrangement uses TRBV2 and TRBJ2-3; possible D gene TRBD2, 6 bases. The CDR3 length is 15 residues. Per the germline V gene, CDR1 is SNHLY and CDR2 is FYNNEI. Trimming stripped 6 bases from V and 6 bases from J, with 19 bases between. The CDR3 region is CASRVRENRGDTQYF. In DNA, the CDR3 is TGTGCCAGCAGAGTTCGGGAGAATCGGGGGGATACGCAGTATTTT.

The rearrangement links TRBV5-1 to TRBJ2-5, with TRBD2 identical over 9 bases. The CDR3 is 15 amino acids. Germline V gene lookup returns CDR1 SGHRS and CDR2 YFSETQ. Trimming removed 3 bases from V and 1 base from J; junction bases left unmatched: 4. This CDR3 is CASSWGLAGQETQYF. For the CDR3, the DNA is TGCGCCAGCAGCTGGGGACTAGCCGGCCAAGAGACCCAGTACTTC.

This clonotype was observed at least ten times. The gene calls are TRBV5-6 and TRBJ2-1, with D hard to call. CDR1 and CDR2 from the germline V gene are SGHDT and YYEEEE. This CDR3 contains 12 residues. Trimming stripped 0 bases from V and 10 bases from J, with 8 bases between. CDR3 nucleotides: TGTGCCAGCAGCTTGGCATTGGGGGAGCAGTTCTTC. This sequence encodes CASSLALGEQFF. The complete variable domain, with remaining parts taken from reference TRBV5-6 and TRBJ2-1, reads DAGVTQSPTHLIKTRGQQVTLRCSPKSGHDTVSWYQQALGQGPQFIFQYYEEEERQRGNFPDRFSGHQFPNYSSELNVNALLLGDSALYLCASSLALGEQFFGPGTRLTVL.

This clonotype was seen many times. The chain combines TRBV18 with TRBJ2-7; 8 bases agree with TRBD1. CDR3 length: 15 amino acids. CDR1 and CDR2 from the germline V gene are KGHSH and LQKENI. The V segment lost 1 base and the J segment 7 bases; nucleotides outside the gene matches: 9. CDR3 coding DNA: TGTGCCAGCTCACCACGACAGGGGCGGACGGGGGAGCAGTACTTC. Amino acids: CASSPRQGRTGEQYF. The variable domain in full, completed from reference TRBV18 and TRBJ2-7, reads NAGVMQNPRHLVRRRGQEARLRCSPMKGHSHVYWYRQLPEEGLKFMVYLQKENIIDESGMPKERFSAEFPKEGPSILRIQQVVRGDSAAYFCASSPRQGRTGEQYFGPGTRLTVT.

This clonotype was observed at least ten times. The J gene is TRBJ1-3, the V gene TRBV9; tentative D call: TRBD1 (5 bases). The germline V and J ends were trimmed by 4 bases and 0 bases, with 8 bases remaining between them. CDR1 and CDR2 (germline): SGDLS, YYNGEE. The CDR3 covers 14 residues. The CDR3 reads CASSYDSSGNTIYF. The CDR3 nucleotides read TGTGCCAGCAGCTATGACAGCTCTGGAAACACCATATATTTT.

This clonotype ranks as medium-sized. The V call is TRBV28, the J call TRBJ2-7, with D possibly being TRBD2 (6 bases). This CDR3 spans 13 amino acids. V gave up 3 bases and J gave up 7 bases, with 13 bases separating them. Germline V gene lookup returns CDR1 MDHEN and CDR2 SYDVKM. The DNA of the CDR3 is TGTGCCAGCAGTTTGGGCACGGCGGGAGAGCAGTACTTC. Translated: CASSLGTAGEQYF. The full variable domain, rest sourced from reference TRBV28 and TRBJ2-7, is DVKVTQSSRYLVKRTGEKVFLECVQDMDHENMFWYRQDPGLGLRLIYFSYDVKMKEKGDIPEGYSVSREKKERFSLILESASTNQTSMYLCASSLGTAGEQYFGPGTRLTVT.